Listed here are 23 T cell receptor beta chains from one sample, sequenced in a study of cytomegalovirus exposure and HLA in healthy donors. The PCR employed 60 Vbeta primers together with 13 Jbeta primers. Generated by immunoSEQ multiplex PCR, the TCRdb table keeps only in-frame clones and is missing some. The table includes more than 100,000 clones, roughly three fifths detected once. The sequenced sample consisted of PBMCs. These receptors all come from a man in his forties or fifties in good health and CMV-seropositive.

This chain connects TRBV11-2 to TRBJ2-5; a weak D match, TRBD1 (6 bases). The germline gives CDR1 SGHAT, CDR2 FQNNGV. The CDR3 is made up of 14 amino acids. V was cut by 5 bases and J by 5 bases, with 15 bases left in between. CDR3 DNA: TGTGCCAGCAGCCTAAGGGGGATTACGGAGACCCAGTACTTC. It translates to CASSLRGITETQYF.

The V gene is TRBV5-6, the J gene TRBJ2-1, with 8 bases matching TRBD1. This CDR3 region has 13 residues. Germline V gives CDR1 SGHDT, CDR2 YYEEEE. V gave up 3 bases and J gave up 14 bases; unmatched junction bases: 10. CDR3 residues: CASSWTEDRAEFF. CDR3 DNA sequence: TGTGCCAGCAGCTGGACCGAGGACAGGGCGGAGTTCTTC.

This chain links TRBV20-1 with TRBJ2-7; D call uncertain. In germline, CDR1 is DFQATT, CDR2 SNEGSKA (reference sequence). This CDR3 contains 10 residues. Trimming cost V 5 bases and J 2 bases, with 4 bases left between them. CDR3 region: CSAPTYEQYF. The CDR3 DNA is TGCAGTGCTCCCACCTACGAGCAGTACTTC.

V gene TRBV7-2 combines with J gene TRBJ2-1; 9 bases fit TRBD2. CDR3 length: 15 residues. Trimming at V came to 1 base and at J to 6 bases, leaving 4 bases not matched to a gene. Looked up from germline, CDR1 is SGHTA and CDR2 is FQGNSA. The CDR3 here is CASSLGGTSLNEQFF. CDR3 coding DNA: TGTGCCAGCAGCTTAGGGGGGACTAGCCTCAATGAGCAGTTCTTC.

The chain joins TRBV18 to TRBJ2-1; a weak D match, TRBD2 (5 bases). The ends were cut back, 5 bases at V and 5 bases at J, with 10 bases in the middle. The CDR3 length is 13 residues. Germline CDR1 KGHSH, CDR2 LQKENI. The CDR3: CASSGSGDNEQFF. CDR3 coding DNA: TGTGCCAGCTCAGGGAGTGGCGACAATGAGCAGTTCTTC. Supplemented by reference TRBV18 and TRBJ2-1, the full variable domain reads NAGVMQNPRHLVRRRGQEARLRCSPMKGHSHVYWYRQLPEEGLKFMVYLQKENIIDESGMPKERFSAEFPKEGPSILRIQQVVRGDSAAYFCASSGSGDNEQFFGPGTRLTVL.

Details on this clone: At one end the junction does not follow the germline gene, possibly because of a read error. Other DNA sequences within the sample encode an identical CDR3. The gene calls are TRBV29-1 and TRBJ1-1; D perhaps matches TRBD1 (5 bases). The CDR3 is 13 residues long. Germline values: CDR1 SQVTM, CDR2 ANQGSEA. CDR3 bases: TGCAGCGTTGGACAGCTGATGAACACTGAAGCCTTCTTT. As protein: CSVGQLMNTEAFF.

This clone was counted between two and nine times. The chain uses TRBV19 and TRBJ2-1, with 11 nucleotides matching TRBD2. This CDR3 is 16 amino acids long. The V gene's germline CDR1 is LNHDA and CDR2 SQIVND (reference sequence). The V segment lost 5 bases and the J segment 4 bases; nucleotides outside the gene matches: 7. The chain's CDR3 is CASSVFGTSGYNEQFF. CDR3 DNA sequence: TGTGCCAGTAGTGTTTTCGGGACTAGCGGATACAATGAGCAGTTCTTC. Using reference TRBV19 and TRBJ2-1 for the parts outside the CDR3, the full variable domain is DGGITQSPKYLFRKEGQNVTLSCEQNLNHDAMYWYRQDPGQGLRLIYYSQIVNDFQKGDIAEGYSVSREKKESFPLTVTSAQKNPTAFYLCASSVFGTSGYNEQFFGPGTRLTVL.

The CDR3 here is CAWSGGMAGELFF. The CDR3 DNA sequence: TGTGCCTGGAGTGGGGGCATGGCCGGGGAGCTGTTTTTT. J is TRBJ2-2 and V is TRBV30, with a tentative D call TRBD1 (5 bases). V dropped 1 base and J dropped 6 bases, with 9 bases sitting between them. Germline assignment: CDR1 GTSNPN and CDR2 SVGIG (reference sequence). The CDR3 is made up of 13 amino acids.

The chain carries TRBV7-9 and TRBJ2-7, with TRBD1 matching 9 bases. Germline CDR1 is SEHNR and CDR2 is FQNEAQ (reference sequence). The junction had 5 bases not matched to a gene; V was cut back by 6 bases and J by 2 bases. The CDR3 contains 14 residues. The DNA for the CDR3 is TGTGCCAGCAGTCCCCGGGACAGGGCCTACGAGCAGTACTTC. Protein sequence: CASSPRDRAYEQYF. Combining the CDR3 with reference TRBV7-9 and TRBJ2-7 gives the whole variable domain DTGVSQNPRHKITKRGQNVTFRCDPISEHNRLYWYRQTLGQGPEFLTYFQNEAQLEKSRLLSDRFSAERPKGSFSTLEIQRTEQGDSAMYLCASSPRDRAYEQYFGPGTRLTVT.

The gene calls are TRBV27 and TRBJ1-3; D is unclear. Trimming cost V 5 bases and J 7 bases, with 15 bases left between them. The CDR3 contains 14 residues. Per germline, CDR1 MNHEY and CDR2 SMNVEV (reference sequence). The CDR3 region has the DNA TGTGCCAGCAGTCCCTCACAGATACGGAACACCATATATTTT. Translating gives CASSPSQIRNTIYF.

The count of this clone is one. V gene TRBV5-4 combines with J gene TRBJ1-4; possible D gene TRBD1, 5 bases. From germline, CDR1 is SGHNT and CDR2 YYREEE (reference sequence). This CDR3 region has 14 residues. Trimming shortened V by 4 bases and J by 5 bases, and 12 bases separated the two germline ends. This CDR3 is CASSPSRQNEKLFF. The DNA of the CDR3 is TGTGCCAGCAGCCCCAGTCGACAGAATGAAAAACTGTTTTTT.

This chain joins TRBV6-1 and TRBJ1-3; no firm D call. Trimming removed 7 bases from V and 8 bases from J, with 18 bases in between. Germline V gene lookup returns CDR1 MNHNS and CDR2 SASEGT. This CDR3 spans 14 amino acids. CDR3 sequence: CASNSIGFRDTIYF. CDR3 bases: TGTGCCAGCAACTCGATCGGGTTTCGGGACACCATATATTTT.

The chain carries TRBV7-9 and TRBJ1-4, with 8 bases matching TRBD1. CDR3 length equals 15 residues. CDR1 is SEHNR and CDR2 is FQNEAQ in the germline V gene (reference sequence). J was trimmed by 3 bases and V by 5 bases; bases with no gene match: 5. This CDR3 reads CASSVTQGANEKLFF. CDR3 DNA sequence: TGTGCCAGCAGCGTAACACAGGGGGCTAATGAAAAACTGTTTTTT.

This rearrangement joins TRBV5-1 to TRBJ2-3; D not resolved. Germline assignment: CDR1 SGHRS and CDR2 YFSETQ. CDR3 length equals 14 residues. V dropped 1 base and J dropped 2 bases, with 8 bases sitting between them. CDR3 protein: CASSLWAPTDTQYF. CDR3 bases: TGCGCCAGCAGCTTGTGGGCGCCCACAGATACGCAGTATTTT.

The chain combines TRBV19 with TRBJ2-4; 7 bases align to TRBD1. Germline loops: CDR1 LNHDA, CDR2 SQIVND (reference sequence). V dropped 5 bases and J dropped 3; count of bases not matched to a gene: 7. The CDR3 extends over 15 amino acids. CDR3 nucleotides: TGTGCCAGTAGTGAGACAGGGTTGGTCAAAAACATTCAGTACTTC. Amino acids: CASSETGLVKNIQYF.

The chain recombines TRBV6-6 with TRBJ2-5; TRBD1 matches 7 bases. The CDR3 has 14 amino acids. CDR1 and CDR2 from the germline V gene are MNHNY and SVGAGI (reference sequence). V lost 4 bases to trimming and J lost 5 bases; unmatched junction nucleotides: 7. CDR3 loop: CASSFTGAWETQYF. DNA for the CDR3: TGTGCCAGCAGTTTCACAGGGGCCTGGGAGACCCAGTACTTC.

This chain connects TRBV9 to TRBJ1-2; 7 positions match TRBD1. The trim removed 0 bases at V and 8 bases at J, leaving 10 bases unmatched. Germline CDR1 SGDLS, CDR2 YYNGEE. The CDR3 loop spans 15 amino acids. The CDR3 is CASSVGLGGAGGYTF. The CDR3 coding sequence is TGTGCCAGCAGCGTAGGTCTAGGGGGCGCGGGGGGCTACACCTTC.

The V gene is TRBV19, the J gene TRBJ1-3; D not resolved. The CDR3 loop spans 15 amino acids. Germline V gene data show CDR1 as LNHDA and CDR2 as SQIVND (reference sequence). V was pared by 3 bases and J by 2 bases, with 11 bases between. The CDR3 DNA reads TGTGCCAGTAGTATCAAGCGAGGAACTGGAAACACCATATATTTT. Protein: CASSIKRGTGNTIYF.

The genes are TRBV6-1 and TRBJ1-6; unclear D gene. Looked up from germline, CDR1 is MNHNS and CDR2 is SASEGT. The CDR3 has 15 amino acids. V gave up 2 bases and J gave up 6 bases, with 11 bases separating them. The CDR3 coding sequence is TGTGCCAGCAGTGAACCTCGGGCGGGTAATTCACCCCTCCACTTT. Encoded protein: CASSEPRAGNSPLHF.

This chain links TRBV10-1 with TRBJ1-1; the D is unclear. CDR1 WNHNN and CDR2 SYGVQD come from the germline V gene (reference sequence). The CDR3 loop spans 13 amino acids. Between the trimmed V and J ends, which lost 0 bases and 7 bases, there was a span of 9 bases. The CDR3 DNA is TGCGCCAGCAGTGAGTCCTGGTACAGTGAAGCTTTCTTT. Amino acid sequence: CASSESWYSEAFF.

CDR3 in DNA: TGTGCCAGCAGCTTAATAGATGGCACAGATACGCAGTATTTT. It specifies CASSLIDGTDTQYF. The J gene is TRBJ2-3, the V gene TRBV7-2; D unresolved. CDR3 length equals 14 residues. Germline values: CDR1 SGHTA, CDR2 FQGNSA. Trimming cost V 2 bases and J 1 base, with 7 bases left between them.

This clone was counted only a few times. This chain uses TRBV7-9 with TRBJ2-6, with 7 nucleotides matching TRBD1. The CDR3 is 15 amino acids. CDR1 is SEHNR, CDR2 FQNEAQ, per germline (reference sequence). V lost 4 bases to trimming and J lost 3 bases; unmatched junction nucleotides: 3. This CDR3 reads CASSSTGSGANVLTF. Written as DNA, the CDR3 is TGTGCCAGCAGCTCGACAGGGAGTGGGGCCAACGTCCTGACTTTC. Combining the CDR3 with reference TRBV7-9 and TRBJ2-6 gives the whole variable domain DTGVSQNPRHKITKRGQNVTFRCDPISEHNRLYWYRQTLGQGPEFLTYFQNEAQLEKSRLLSDRFSAERPKGSFSTLEIQRTEQGDSAMYLCASSSTGSGANVLTFGAGSRLTVL.

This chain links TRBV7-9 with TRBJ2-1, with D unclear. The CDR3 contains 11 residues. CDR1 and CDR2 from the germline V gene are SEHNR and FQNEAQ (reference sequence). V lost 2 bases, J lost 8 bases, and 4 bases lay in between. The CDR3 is CASSLSDEQFF. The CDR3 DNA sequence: TGTGCCAGCAGCTTATCCGATGAGCAGTTCTTC.